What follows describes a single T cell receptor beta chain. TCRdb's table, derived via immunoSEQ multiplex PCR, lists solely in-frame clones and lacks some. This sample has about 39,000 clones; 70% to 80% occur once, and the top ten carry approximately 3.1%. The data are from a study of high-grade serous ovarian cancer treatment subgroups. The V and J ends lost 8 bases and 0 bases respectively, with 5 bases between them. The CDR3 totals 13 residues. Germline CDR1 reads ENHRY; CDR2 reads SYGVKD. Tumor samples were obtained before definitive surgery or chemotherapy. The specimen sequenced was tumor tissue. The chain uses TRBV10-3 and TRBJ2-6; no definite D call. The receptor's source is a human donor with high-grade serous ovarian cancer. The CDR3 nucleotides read TGTGCCATCTCGGCCTCTGGGGCCAACGTCCTGACTTTC. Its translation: CAISASGANVLTF.